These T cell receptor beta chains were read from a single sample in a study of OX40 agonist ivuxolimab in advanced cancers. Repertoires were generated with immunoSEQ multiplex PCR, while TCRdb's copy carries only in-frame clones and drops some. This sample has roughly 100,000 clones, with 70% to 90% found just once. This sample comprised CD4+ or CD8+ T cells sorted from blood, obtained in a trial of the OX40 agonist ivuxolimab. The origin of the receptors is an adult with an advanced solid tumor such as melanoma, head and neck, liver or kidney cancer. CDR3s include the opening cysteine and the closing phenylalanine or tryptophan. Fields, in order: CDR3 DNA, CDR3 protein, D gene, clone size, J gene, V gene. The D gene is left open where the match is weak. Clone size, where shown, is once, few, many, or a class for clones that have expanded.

TGTGCCAGCAGACGGAAGGGTCAGGGGATGAATAATTCACCCCTCCACTTT CASRRKGQGMNNSPLHF . . TRBJ1-6 TRBV2
TGTGCCTGGAGGCTCCCGGGGAATTCACCCCTCCACTTT CAWRLPGNSPLHF . . TRBJ1-6 TRBV30
TGTGCCAGCAGCTTAAACCAGGGCACAGATACGCAGTATTTT CASSLNQGTDTQYF . . TRBJ2-3 TRBV7-2
TGTGCCAGCAGCGTAGCCCCTGGGGGGAATGATTCACCCCTCCACTTT CASSVAPGGNDSPLHF . few TRBJ1-6 TRBV9
TGCGCCAGCAGCTACCAGGGGGCCAATGAGCAGTTCTTC CASSYQGANEQFF TRBD1 . TRBJ2-1 TRBV5-1
TGCGCCAGCAGCCCCCCCGGGACAGGGGGCGCCGAGGAGACCCAGTACTTC CASSPPGTGGAEETQYF TRBD1 once TRBJ2-5 TRBV5-1
TGTGCCAGCAGCAGTGAACCCGAGGAGCAGTTCTTC CASSSEPEEQFF . once TRBJ2-1 TRBV21-1
TGTGCCAGCAGGGCCGGACAGGAGAACACTGAAGCTTTCTTT CASRAGQENTEAFF TRBD1 . TRBJ1-1 TRBV2
TGTGCCAGCAGCGCCGTAGGGAGAGAGACCCAGTACTTC CASSAVGRETQYF . . TRBJ2-5 TRBV7-2
TGTGCCAGCAGTGGAACAGGGGAAGGAACACCCCTCCACTTT CASSGTGEGTPLHF TRBD1 . TRBJ1-6 TRBV2
TGTGCCAGCAACTCCGGGACAGCCAATTCACCCCTCCACTTT CASNSGTANSPLHF TRBD1 . TRBJ1-6 TRBV2
TGCGCCAGCAGCTTGGGGACAGCGAACACCGGGGAGCTGTTTTTT CASSLGTANTGELFF . . TRBJ2-2 TRBV5-1
TGTGCCAGCACCCCGGCTGGGGGTCCCGGCACCGGGGAGCTGTTTTTT CASTPAGGPGTGELFF . . TRBJ2-2 TRBV28
TGCGCCAGCCGGATGACTAGCGCGGAGACCCAGTACTTC CASRMTSAETQYF TRBD2 . TRBJ2-5 TRBV5-1
TGTGCCAGCAGTGACATAACTAGCGGGAATGAGCAGTTCTTC CASSDITSGNEQFF TRBD2 . TRBJ2-1 TRBV2
TGTGCCAGCAGTGAACGGCCAGATACGCAGTATTTT CASSERPDTQYF . . TRBJ2-3 TRBV6-1
TGTGCCAGTAGTATGGTGTCGCCTTGGGGCTACACCTTC CASSMVSPWGYTF . . TRBJ1-2 TRBV19
TGTGCCAGCAGCGTAGGGTTGGGGAGCACGACCCAGTACTTC CASSVGLGSTTQYF . . TRBJ2-5 TRBV9
TGTGCCAGCAGAGGGACAGATACGCAGTATTTT CASRGTDTQYF . once TRBJ2-3 TRBV27
TGCGCCAGCAGCTTGGGGACAGATCGCGGAAACACCATATATTTT CASSLGTDRGNTIYF . . TRBJ1-3 TRBV5-1
TGCAGCGTTGAACGCGGCGGGGGGTCGTTCTTC CSVERGGGSFF TRBD2 . TRBJ2-1 TRBV29-1
TGTGCCAGCAGTGTCCATACGAATTCACCCCTCCACTTT CASSVHTNSPLHF . . TRBJ1-6 TRBV25-1
TGTGCCAGCAGTTACACGGGTTTCTCCGGTGAGCAGTTCTTC CASSYTGFSGEQFF . . TRBJ2-1 TRBV6-5
TGCGCCAGCAGCTTGGAACAAATAGGCTATGAGCAGTTCTTC CASSLEQIGYEQFF . . TRBJ2-1 TRBV5-1
TGTGCCAGCAGTTCCACCGGGACAGGGGGCCGGGGCGAGCAGTTCTTC CASSSTGTGGRGEQFF TRBD1 . TRBJ2-1 TRBV6-6